One sample yielded the 12 T cell receptor beta chains listed below, sequenced in a study of T cells in women clearing cervical HPV infection. The repertoire was sequenced with immunoSEQ multiplex PCR; TCRdb's copy has only in-frame clones and lacks some. The sample data list roughly 50,000 clones. Source material: blood buffy coat. The receptors shown here come from a woman between 18 and 75 years old with a cervical HPV16 infection that either progressed to CIN3+ or cleared (not recorded which).

Worth noting for this clone: The read is 3 residues too short to cover the CDR3 end, so that end is filled in from the germline J gene. This chain joins TRBV30 and TRBJ1-2; D gene ambiguous. The germline V gene encodes CDR1 GTSNPN and CDR2 SVGIG (reference sequence). V was clipped by 2 bases and J by 4 bases, with 8 bases between them. CDR3 length: 12 residues. The CDR3 reads CAWSIRVYGYTF. The CDR3 bases that were read are TGTGCCTGGAGTATCAGAGTCTATGGC.

The CDR3: CASRVPPGQGITGELFF. The CDR3 bases that were read are TGTGCCAGTAGGGTGCCTCCGGGACAGGGGATCACCGGGGAG. The chain employs TRBV19 and TRBJ2-2; 10 bases match TRBD1. The sequenced fragment ends 3 residues before the CDR3 boundary, so the rest is inferred from the germline J gene. The trim removed 6 bases at V and 4 bases at J, leaving 11 bases unmatched. Germline-derived CDR1 and CDR2 are LNHDA and SQIVND (reference sequence). This CDR3 has 17 residues.

In regard to this clone: The CDR3 end is not reached by the read, which stops 3 residues before it; the germline J gene fills it in. This chain joins TRBV18 and TRBJ1-4; TRBD1 agrees at 7 bases. The CDR3 sequence is 14 residues long. In germline, CDR1 is KGHSH, CDR2 LQKENI. The CDR3 loop is CASSSGTANSPLFF. The DNA read from the CDR3 is TGTGCCAGCTCTTCCGGGACAGCGAATTCACCA. The full variable domain, completed using reference TRBV18 and TRBJ1-4, is NAGVMQNPRHLVRRRGQEARLRCSPMKGHSHVYWYRQLPEEGLKFMVYLQKENIIDESGMPKERFSAEFPKEGPSILRIQQVVRGDSAAYFCASSSGTANSPLFFGSGTQLSVL.

CDR3 DNA, as far as it was read: TGTGCCAGCAGCTTAGGACGTACAGGCTTTGGAAACACC. This gives the protein CASSLGRTGFGNT. The full CDR3 protein is CASSLGRTGFGNTIYF. V gene TRBV7-8 combines with J gene TRBJ1-3; D perhaps matches TRBD1 (5 bases). The read terminates 3 residues ahead of where the CDR3 ends, so the germline J gene completes it. There are 16 residues in the CDR3. Germline V CDR1 and CDR2: SGHVS, FQNEAQ. Trimming removed 1 base at V and 3 bases at J, with 13 bases between. Supplemented by reference TRBV7-8 and TRBJ1-3, the full variable domain reads GAGVSQSPRYKVAKRGQDVALRCDPISGHVSLFWYQQALGQGPEFLTYFQNEAQLDKSGLPSDRFFAERPEGSVSTLKIQRTQQEDSAVYLCASSLGRTGFGNTIYFGEGSWLTVV.

Note on this clone: The read terminates 3 residues before the CDR3 end, so the remaining end is supplied by the germline J gene. V usage is TRBV30 and J usage is TRBJ1-2; possibly TRBD1 for D (6 bases). This CDR3 region has 10 residues. Germline CDR1 reads GTSNPN; CDR2 reads SVGIG (reference sequence). Incomplete CDR3 DNA: TGTGCCCAGGGGAGGGAAGAC. It codes for CAQGRED. The CDR3 in full is CAQGREDYTF.

Remarks on this clone: The read ends 3 residues shy of where the CDR3 ends; the end is completed using the germline J gene. This chain uses TRBV11-2 with TRBJ2-1, with TRBD2 identical over 10 bases. CDR1 is SGHAT, CDR2 FQNNGV, per germline. This CDR3 has 15 amino acids. Trimming removed 7 bases from V and 8 bases from J; junction bases left unmatched: 11. CDR3 bases read: TGTGCCAGCATCAAAGCGGGAGGGCAGGCATATGAG. Translated: CASIKAGGQAYE. The full-length CDR3 reads as CASIKAGGQAYEQFF.

Details on this clone: The read finishes 3 residues shy of the CDR3 end, and the germline J gene is used to complete it. The chain is built from TRBV20-1 and TRBJ2-1; 10 bases align to TRBD2. The CDR3 length is 15 residues. J was trimmed by 4 bases and V by 1 base; bases with no gene match: 4. CDR1 and CDR2 from the germline V gene are DFQATT and SNEGSKA (reference sequence). CDR3 sequence reads: CSARAGLAEYNEQFF. CDR3 DNA, as far as it was read: TGCAGTGCTAGAGCAGGACTAGCGGAGTACAATGAG.

Of note for this clone: From the germline J gene comes the end of the CDR3, since the read stops 3 residues before it. The chain employs TRBV2 and TRBJ2-1, with TRBD2 identical over 15 bases. Germline lookup yields CDR1 SNHLY and CDR2 FYNNEI. The CDR3 runs 19 residues. The ends lost 4 bases at V and 8 bases at J; junction bases unmatched: 15. The sequenced part of the CDR3 DNA is TGTGCCAGCAGTGGGCCCCCCTCCGGACTAGCGGGAGGGAGCTATGAG. Protein sequence: CASSGPPSGLAGGSYE. In full, the CDR3 reads CASSGPPSGLAGGSYEQFF.

Turning to this clone: The read terminates 3 residues before the CDR3 end, so the remaining end is supplied by the germline J gene. The gene calls are TRBV10-3 and TRBJ1-2; the D gene is possibly TRBD1 (6 bases). The V gene's germline CDR1 is ENHRY and CDR2 SYGVKD. V lost 5 bases, J lost 1 base, and 8 bases lay in between. This CDR3 region has 13 residues. The CDR3 sequence is CAISLDSNYGYTF. The sequenced CDR3 bases are TGTGCCATCAGTCTGGACAGTAACTATGGC.

As for this clone: An end of the junction differs from the germline gene, which may be a read error. The CDR3 is cut off 3 residues early in the read; its end comes from the germline J gene. The chain links TRBV7-7 to TRBJ2-1; 9 nucleotides match TRBD1. CDR3 length: 15 residues. CDR1 SSHAT and CDR2 FNYEAQ come from the germline V gene (reference sequence). This CDR3 reads CASSRGQGDYNEQFF. CDR3 DNA, as far as it was read: TGTGCTAGCAGCCGGGGACAGGGAGACTACAATGAG. The variable domain in full, with the rest retrieved from reference TRBV7-7 and TRBJ2-1, is GAGVSQSPRYKVTKRGQDVTLRCDPISSHATLYWYQQALGQGPEFLTYFNYEAQPDKSGLPSDRFSAERPEGSISTLTIQRTEQRDSAMYRCASSRGQGDYNEQFFGPGTRLTVL.

Worth noting for this clone: The sequenced fragment ends 3 residues before the CDR3 boundary, so the rest is inferred from the germline J gene. The genes are TRBV10-3 and TRBJ2-1; D may be TRBD2 (5 bases). Germline V gene sequence: CDR1 ENHRY, CDR2 SYGVKD. V was cut by 5 bases and J by 0 bases, with 11 bases left in between. The CDR3 is 15 residues long. CDR3 DNA (partial): TGTGCCATCAGTACCGGACTGAGCTCCTACAATGAG. This translates into CAISTGLSSYNE. The whole CDR3 sequence is CAISTGLSSYNEQFF.

A remark on this clone: The sequence runs out 3 residues before the end of the CDR3; the remainder is reconstructed from the germline J gene. The genes are TRBV4-2 and TRBJ2-7; TRBD2 matches 12 bases. There are 17 residues in the CDR3. The junction had 8 bases not matched to a gene; V was cut back by 2 bases and J by 3 bases. CDR1 is LGHNA and CDR2 is YNFKEQ in the germline V gene. The covered CDR3 bases are TGTGCCAGCAGCCAACCCCAGACTAGCGGGAGCTACTACGAG. It codes for CASSQPQTSGSYYE. The full-length CDR3 reads as CASSQPQTSGSYYEQYF.